This T cell receptor beta chain was observed in a study of blood T cells in healthy people across ages. The ends were cut back, 0 bases at V and 4 bases at J, with 12 bases in the middle. Germline V gives CDR1 LGHDT, CDR2 YNNKEL (reference sequence). The CDR3 covers 15 residues. For the second PCR, which ran for about 6 to 11 cycles, a sample-barcoded 5' primer and a J-beta primer mix were used. TCRdb re-called the 5' RACE reads through MiXCR, storing one row per CDR3 protein. The top ten hold around 10% of the sample, which has 540,000 or so distinct CDR3 sequences, 20% to 30% seen once. In addition, the sample was reused for a study of T cells of mothers and their children. That study adds: Approximately 2.7 million TCR beta reads per child versus over 9 million per mother.

This sequence was found in a boy between 10 and 17 years old in good health. The sequenced sample consisted of blood. The genes are TRBV3-1 and TRBJ2-5, with TRBD1 as a possible D gene (5 bases). The CDR3 sequence is CASSQEYPGRETQYF. For the CDR3, the DNA is TGTGCCAGCAGCCAAGAATATCCAGGGCGAGAGACCCAGTACTTC.